A selection of T cell receptor beta chains follows, all from one sample in a study of shared clonotypes between healthy human individuals. The repertoire was sequenced with immunoSEQ multiplex PCR; TCRdb's copy has only in-frame clones and lacks some. The sample lists about 980,000 clones, over 60% occurring once. Specimen: memory CD4+ T cells sorted from blood. The receptors stem from a man between 18 and 35 years old in good health. CDR3s include the opening cysteine and the closing phenylalanine or tryptophan. A D gene is named only where the DNA matches it firmly. A clone size is listed for some rows: how often the clone was seen (once, few, many), or a class if it is expanded.

clone_size j_call v_call d_call cdr3_nt cdr3_aa
once TRBJ1-1 TRBV7-2 . TGTGCCTCTAGAGCCGTTGCGAACACTGAAGCTTTCTTT CASRAVANTEAFF
once TRBJ1-1 TRBV2 . TGTGCCAGCAGTGAGGGGGGGGGCACTGAAGCTTTCTTT CASSEGGGTEAFF
. TRBJ1-2 TRBV5-6 . TGTGCCAGCAGCTTGTCCGGGTACTATGGCTACACCTTC CASSLSGYYGYTF
. TRBJ1-6 TRBV2 TRBD1 TGTGCCTGGGCGGGACAGACATATGGGTCCCTCCACTTT CAWAGQTYGSLHF
few TRBJ2-2 TRBV6-1 TRBD1 TGTGCCAGCAGGGCACTTACAGGGGCGGGCGGGGAGCTGTTTTTT CASRALTGAGGELFF
. TRBJ2-5 TRBV5-1 . TGCGCCAGCAGCTCTGGACAGCTCGAGGAGACCCAGTACTTC CASSSGQLEETQYF
. TRBJ2-2 TRBV4-1 TRBD2 TGCGCCAGCAGCCAAGAATTTCTAGCGGGAGGGCGAACCGGGGAGCTGTTTTTT CASSQEFLAGGRTGELFF
. TRBJ2-1 TRBV5-1 TRBD1 TGCGCCAGCAGCTTGTCGGGACAGGCCTACAATGAGCAGTTCTTC CASSLSGQAYNEQFF
. TRBJ1-1 TRBV5-1 . TGCGCCAGCAGCTTGGCCAGCGGGAGGAACACTGAAGCTTTCTTT CASSLASGRNTEAFF
. TRBJ2-4 TRBV28 TRBD2 TGTGCCAGCAGTTCCGGGACTAGCGGGGGGGCTGTAGACATTCAGTACTTC CASSSGTSGGAVDIQYF
. TRBJ2-7 TRBV28 TRBD1 TGTGCCAGCAGAAACCCTCCAGGGACAGGGGAGGGCAACGAGCAGTACTTC CASRNPPGTGEGNEQYF
few TRBJ1-2 TRBV25-1 . TGTGCCAGCAGTGATCAGGGATTTAACTATGGCTACACCTTC CASSDQGFNYGYTF
. TRBJ1-2 TRBV5-1 . TGCGCCAGCAGCTTGGGATCAGGTACCAACTATGGCTACACCTTC CASSLGSGTNYGYTF
. TRBJ2-1 TRBV7-2 TRBD2 TGTGCCAGCAGAACCGGCGGACTAGCGAGCAATGAGCAGTTCTTC CASRTGGLASNEQFF